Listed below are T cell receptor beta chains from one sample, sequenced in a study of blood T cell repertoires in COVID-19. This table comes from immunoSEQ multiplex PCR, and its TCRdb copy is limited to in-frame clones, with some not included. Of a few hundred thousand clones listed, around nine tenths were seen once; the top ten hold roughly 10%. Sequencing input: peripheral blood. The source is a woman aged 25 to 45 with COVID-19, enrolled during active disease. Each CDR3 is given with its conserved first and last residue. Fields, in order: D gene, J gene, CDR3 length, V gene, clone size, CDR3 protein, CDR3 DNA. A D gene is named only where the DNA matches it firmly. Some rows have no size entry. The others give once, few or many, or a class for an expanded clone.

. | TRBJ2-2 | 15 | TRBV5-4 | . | CASSLVLGNTGELFF | TGTGCCAGCAGCTTGGTACTAGGTAACACCGGGGAGCTGTTTTTT
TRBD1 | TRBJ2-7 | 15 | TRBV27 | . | CASSLHRDSSYEQYF | TGTGCCAGCAGTCTACACCGGGACAGCTCCTACGAGCAGTACTTC
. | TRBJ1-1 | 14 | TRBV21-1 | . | CASSSGRGGTEAFF | TGTGCCAGCAGCTCGGGCAGAGGGGGCACTGAAGCTTTCTTT
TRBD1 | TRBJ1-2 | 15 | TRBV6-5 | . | CASSRSPGQGDGYTF | TGTGCCAGCAGCCGAAGTCCGGGACAGGGGGATGGCTACACCTTC
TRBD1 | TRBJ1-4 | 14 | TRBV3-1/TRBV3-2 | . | CASTTTGTGEKLFF | TGTGCCAGCACCACCACCGGGACAGGTGAAAAACTGTTTTTT
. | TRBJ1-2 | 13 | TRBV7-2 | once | CASSFQGTGGYTF | TGTGCCAGCAGCTTCCAGGGGACGGGTGGCTACACCTTC
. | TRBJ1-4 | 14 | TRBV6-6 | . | CASSYGGAYEKLFF | TGTGCCAGCAGTTACGGGGGGGCATACGAAAAACTGTTTTTT
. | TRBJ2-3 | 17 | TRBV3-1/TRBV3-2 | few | CASSQDGREYVADTQYF | TGTGCCAGCAGCCAAGATGGACGGGAGTATGTCGCAGATACGCAGTATTTT
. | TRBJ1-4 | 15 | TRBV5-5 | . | CASSLGLGDSEKLFF | TGTGCCAGCAGCTTGGGTTTGGGGGACTCAGAAAAACTGTTTTTT
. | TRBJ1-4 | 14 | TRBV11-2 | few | CASSFGSRSEKLFF | TGTGCCAGCAGCTTCGGGAGCAGAAGTGAAAAACTGTTTTTT
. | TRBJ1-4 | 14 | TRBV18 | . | CASSHIPAGEKLFF | TGTGCCAGCTCTCACATCCCGGCGGGTGAAAAACTGTTTTTT
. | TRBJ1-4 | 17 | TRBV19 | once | CASSILLGRSGNEKLFF | TGTGCCAGTAGTATTTTGCTTGGGAGGAGCGGAAATGAAAAACTGTTTTTT